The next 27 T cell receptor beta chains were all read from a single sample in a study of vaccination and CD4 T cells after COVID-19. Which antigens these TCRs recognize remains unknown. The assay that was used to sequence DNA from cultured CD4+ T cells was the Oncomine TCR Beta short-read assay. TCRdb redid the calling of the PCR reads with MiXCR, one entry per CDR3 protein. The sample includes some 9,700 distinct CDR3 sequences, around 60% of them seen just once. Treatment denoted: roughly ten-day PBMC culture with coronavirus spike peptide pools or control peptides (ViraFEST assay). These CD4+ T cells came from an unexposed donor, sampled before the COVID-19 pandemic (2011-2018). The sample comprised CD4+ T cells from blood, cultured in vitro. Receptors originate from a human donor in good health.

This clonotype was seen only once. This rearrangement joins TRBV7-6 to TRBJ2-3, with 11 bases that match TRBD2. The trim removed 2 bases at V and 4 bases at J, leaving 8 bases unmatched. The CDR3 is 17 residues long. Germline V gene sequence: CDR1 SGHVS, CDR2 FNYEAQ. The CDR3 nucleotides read TGTGCCAGCAGCTTATTTAGCGGGGGGGCCGCTGCAGATACGCAGTATTTT. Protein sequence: CASSLFSGGAAADTQYF.

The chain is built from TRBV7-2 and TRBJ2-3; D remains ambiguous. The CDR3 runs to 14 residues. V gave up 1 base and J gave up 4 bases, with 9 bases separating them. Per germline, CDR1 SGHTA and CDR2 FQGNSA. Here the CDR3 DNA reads TGTGCCAGCAGCTTAGACTTTGGAGCAGATACGCAGTATTTT. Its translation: CASSLDFGADTQYF.

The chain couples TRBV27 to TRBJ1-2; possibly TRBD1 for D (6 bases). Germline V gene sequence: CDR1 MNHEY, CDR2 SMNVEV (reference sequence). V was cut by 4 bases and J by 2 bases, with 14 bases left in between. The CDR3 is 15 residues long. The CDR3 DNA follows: TGTGCCAGCAGTTGGACAGCCGATTCCAACTATGGCTACACCTTC. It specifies CASSWTADSNYGYTF.

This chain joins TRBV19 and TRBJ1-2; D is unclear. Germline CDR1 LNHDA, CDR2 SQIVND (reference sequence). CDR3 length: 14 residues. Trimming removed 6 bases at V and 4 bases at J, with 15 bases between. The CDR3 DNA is TGTGCCAGTAGGGATCTTTCCAGAAGCTATGGCTACACCTTC. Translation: CASRDLSRSYGYTF.

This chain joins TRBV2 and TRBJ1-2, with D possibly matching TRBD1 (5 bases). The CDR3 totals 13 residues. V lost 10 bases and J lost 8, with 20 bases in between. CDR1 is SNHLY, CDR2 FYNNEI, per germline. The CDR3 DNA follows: TGTGCCACCCCGGGGTCAGGGATAGGGGGCTACACCTTC. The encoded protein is CATPGSGIGGYTF.

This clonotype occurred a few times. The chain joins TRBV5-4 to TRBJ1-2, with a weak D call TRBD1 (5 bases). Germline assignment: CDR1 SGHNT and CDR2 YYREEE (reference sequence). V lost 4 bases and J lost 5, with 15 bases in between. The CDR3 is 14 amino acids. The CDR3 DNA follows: TGTGCCAGCAGCCCCGGGACGGGACCTTATGGCTACACCTTC. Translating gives CASSPGTGPYGYTF.

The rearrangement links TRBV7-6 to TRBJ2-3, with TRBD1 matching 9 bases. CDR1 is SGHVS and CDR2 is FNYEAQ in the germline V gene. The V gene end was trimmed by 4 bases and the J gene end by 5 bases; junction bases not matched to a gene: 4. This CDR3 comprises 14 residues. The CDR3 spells CASSSGQGEDTQYF. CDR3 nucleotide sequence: TGTGCCAGCAGCTCGGGACAGGGAGAAGATACGCAGTATTTT. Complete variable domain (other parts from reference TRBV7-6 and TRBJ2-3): GAGVSQSPRYKVTKRGQDVALRCDPISGHVSLYWYRQALGQGPEFLTYFNYEAQQDKSGLPNDRFSAERPEGSISTLTIQRTEQRDSAMYRCASSSGQGEDTQYFGPGTRLTVL.

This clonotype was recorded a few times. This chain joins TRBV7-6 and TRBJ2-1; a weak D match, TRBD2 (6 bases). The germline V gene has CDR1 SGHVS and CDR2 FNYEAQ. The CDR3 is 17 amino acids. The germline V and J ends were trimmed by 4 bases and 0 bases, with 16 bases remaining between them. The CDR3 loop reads CASSSRYSGSSYNEQFF. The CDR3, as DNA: TGTGCCAGCAGCTCCCGTTATAGCGGCAGCTCCTACAATGAGCAGTTCTTC.

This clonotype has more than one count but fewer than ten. CDR3 sequence: CASSLSGGATNEQYF. CDR3 bases: TGTGCCAGCAGCCTTAGCGGGGGGGCCACTAACGAGCAGTACTTC. The rearrangement joins TRBV7-6 to TRBJ2-7; 11 nucleotides line up with TRBD2. CDR1 and CDR2 (germline): SGHVS, FNYEAQ. V dropped 5 bases and J dropped 5; count of bases not matched to a gene: 8. The CDR3 consists of 15 residues.

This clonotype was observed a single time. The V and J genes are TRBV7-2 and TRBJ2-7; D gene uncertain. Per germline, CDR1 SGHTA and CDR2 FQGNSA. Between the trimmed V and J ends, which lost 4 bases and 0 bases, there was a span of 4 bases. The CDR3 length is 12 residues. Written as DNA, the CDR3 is TGTGCCAGCAGCTCCCTCTCCTACGAGCAGTACTTC. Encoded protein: CASSSLSYEQYF.

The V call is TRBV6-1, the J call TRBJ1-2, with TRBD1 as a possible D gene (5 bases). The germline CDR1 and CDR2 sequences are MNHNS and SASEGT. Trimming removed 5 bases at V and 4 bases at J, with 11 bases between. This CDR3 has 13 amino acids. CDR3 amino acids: CASSLTAFYGYTF. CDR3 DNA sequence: TGTGCCAGCAGTCTGACAGCTTTCTATGGCTACACCTTC.

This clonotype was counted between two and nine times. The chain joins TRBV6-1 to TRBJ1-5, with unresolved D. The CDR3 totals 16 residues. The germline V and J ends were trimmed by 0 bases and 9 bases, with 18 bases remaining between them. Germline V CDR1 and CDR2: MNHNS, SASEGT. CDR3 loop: CASSEAGPFGHRPQHF. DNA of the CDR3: TGTGCCAGCAGTGAAGCCGGGCCATTCGGCCATCGGCCCCAGCATTTT.

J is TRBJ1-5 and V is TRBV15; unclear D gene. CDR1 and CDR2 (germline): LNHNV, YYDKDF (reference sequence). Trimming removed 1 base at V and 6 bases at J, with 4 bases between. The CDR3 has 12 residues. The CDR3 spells CATSRGPQPQHF. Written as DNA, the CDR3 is TGTGCCACCAGCAGAGGACCTCAGCCCCAGCATTTT.

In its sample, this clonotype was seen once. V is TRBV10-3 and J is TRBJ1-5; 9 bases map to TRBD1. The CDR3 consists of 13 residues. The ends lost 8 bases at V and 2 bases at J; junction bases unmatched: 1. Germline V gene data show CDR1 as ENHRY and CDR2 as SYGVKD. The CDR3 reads CAIGDRGNQPQHF. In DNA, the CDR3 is TGTGCCATCGGGGACAGGGGCAATCAGCCCCAGCATTTT.

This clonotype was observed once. In DNA form, the CDR3 reads TGCGCCAGCAGCTTGGGACTAGCGGGAGTAAAGGAGCAGTTCTTC. Translation: CASSLGLAGVKEQFF. J is TRBJ2-1 and V is TRBV5-1, with 12 bases aligning to TRBD2. Germline trimming cut 0 bases from V and 10 bases from J; bases unmatched to any gene: 5. The CDR3 loop spans 15 amino acids. The V gene's germline CDR1 is SGHRS and CDR2 YFSETQ.

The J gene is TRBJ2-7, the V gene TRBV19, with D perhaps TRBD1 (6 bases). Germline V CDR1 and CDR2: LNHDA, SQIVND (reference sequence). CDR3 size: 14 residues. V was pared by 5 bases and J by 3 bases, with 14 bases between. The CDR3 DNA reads TGTGCCAGTAGTCCCTTGGGGGCCCTCTACGAGCAGTACTTC. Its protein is CASSPLGALYEQYF.

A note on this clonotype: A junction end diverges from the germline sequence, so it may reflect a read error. CDR3 in amino acids: CASYLNAEAFF. The CDR3 region has the DNA TGTGCCAGTTACTTGAACGCTGAAGCTTTCTTT. The V call is TRBV6-2 or TRBV6-3, the J call TRBJ1-1; D remains unclear. Germline V gene sequence: CDR1 MNHEY, CDR2 SVGEGT. The length of the CDR3 is 11 residues.

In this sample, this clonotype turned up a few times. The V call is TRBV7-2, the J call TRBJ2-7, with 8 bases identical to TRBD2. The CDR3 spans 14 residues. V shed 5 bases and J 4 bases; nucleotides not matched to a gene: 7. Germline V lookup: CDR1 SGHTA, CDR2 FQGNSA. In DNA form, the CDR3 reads TGTGCCAGCAGCGTTAGCGGGAACAGGTACGAGCAGTACTTC. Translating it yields CASSVSGNRYEQYF.

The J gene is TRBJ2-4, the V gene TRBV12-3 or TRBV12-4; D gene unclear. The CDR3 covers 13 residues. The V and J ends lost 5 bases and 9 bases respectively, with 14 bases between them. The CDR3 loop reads CASSPYQVGIQYF. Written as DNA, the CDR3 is TGTGCCAGCAGTCCATACCAGGTGGGCATTCAGTACTTC.

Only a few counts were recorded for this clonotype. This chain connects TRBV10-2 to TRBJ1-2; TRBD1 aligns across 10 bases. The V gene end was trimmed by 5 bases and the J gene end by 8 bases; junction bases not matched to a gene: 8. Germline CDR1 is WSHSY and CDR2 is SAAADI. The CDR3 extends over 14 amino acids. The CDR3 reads CASSPGTGVGGYTF. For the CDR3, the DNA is TGCGCCAGCAGTCCCGGGACAGGGGTAGGCGGCTACACCTTC.

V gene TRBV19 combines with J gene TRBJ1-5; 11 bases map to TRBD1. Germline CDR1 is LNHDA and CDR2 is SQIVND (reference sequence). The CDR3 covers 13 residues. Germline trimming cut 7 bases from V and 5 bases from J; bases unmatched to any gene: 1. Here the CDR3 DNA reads TGTGCCAGTATGGGACAGGGGGATCAGCCCCAGCATTTT. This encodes CASMGQGDQPQHF.

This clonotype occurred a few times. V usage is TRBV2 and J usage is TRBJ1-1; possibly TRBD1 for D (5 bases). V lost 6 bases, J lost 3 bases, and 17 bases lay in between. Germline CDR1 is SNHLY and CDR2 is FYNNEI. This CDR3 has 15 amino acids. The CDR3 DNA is TGTGCCAGCAGGAGGGCCTCGGGGGGAGACACTGAAGCTTTCTTT. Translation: CASRRASGGDTEAFF.

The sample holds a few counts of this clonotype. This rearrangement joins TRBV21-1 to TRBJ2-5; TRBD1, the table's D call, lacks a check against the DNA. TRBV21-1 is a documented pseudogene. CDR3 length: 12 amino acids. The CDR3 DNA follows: TGTGCCAGCTACGACCCCCCAGAGACCCAGTACTTC. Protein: CASYDPPETQYF.

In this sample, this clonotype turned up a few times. The CDR3 loop is CASSLGLAGGGQETQYF. The CDR3 region has the DNA TGTGCCAGCAGCCTGGGACTAGCGGGAGGGGGGCAAGAGACCCAGTACTTC. The V and J genes are TRBV7-2 and TRBJ2-5, with 16 bases identical to TRBD2. The germline V gene has CDR1 SGHTA and CDR2 FQGNSA. This CDR3 has 17 amino acids. Losses at the gene ends were 5 bases for V and 2 bases for J; bases not matched to a gene: 5. The complete variable domain, with remaining parts taken from reference TRBV7-2 and TRBJ2-5, reads GAGVSQSPSNKVTEKGKDVELRCDPISGHTALYWYRQSLGQGLEFLIYFQGNSAPDKSGLPSDRFSAERTGGSVSTLTIQRTQQEDSAVYLCASSLGLAGGGQETQYFGPGTRLLVL.

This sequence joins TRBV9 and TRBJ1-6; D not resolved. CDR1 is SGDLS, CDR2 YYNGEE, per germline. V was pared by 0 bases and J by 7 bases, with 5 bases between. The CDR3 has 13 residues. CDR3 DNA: TGTGCCAGCAGCGTAGAAGGGAATTCACCCCTCCACTTT. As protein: CASSVEGNSPLHF. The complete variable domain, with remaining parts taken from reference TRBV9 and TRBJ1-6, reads DSGVTQTPKHLITATGQRVTLRCSPRSGDLSVYWYQQSLDQGLQFLIQYYNGEERAKGNILERFSAQQFPDLHSELNLSSLELGDSALYFCASSVEGNSPLHFGNGTRLTVT.

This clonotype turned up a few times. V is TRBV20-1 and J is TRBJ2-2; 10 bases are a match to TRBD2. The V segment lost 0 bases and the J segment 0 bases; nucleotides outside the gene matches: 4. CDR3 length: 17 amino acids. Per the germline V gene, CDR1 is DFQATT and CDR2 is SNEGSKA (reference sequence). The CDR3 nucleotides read TGCAGTGCTAGAGATCGGGGACTAGCGACGAACACCGGGGAGCTGTTTTTT. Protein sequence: CSARDRGLATNTGELFF.

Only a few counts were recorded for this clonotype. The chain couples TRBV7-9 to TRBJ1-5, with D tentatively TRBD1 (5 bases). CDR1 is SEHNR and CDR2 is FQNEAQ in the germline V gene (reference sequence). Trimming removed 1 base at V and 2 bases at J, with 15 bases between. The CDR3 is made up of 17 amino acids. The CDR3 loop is CASSLEGTGVRNQPQHF. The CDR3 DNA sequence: TGTGCCAGCAGCTTAGAGGGTACAGGAGTCCGCAATCAGCCCCAGCATTTT.